The 2 T cell receptor beta chains reported below all come from one sample, sequenced in a study of blood T cell repertoires in COVID-19. The protocol was immunoSEQ multiplex PCR, while the TCRdb copy is restricted to in-frame clones and leaves out a portion. The sample consists of 270,000 or so clones, approximately 83% of them appearing once. Source material: peripheral blood. These TCRs come from a woman in her forties or fifties who had recovered from COVID-19.

The gene calls are TRBV24-1 and TRBJ2-6; D not certain. The CDR3 has 15 residues. The germline V gene has CDR1 KGHDR and CDR2 SFDVKD. The V gene lost 4 bases and the J gene lost 2 bases, with 8 bases spanning the gap. The CDR3 reads CATSDPRAGANVLTF. The CDR3 nucleotides read TGTGCCACCAGTGACCCTCGGGCTGGGGCCAACGTCCTGACTTTC.

The CDR3 reads CASSVGTFYGYTF. The CDR3 DNA reads as TGTGCCAGCAGCGTAGGGACATTCTATGGCTACACCTTC. The V call is TRBV9, the J call TRBJ1-2; the D gene is possibly TRBD1 (5 bases). CDR1 is SGDLS, CDR2 YYNGEE, per germline. CDR3 length equals 13 residues. Trimming shortened V by 0 bases and J by 4 bases, and 7 bases separated the two germline ends.